The 14 T cell receptor beta chains in this list originate from one sample, sequenced in a study of T cell repertoires in cytomegalovirus infection. TCRdb itself ran the reads through MiXCR, one entry per CDR3 protein. The table shows around 300,000 distinct CDR3 sequences, with 20% to 25% occurring only once. No antigens are known for them. This specimen was cultured PBMCs, taken from culture after CMV antigen stimulation. The receptor set was obtained from a human donor in good health (CMV status not recorded). Some clones in this sample may be carry-over from other donors' samples.

This clonotype was counted a single time. This clone may be a read error of a much larger clone one base away. V usage is TRBV7-2 and J usage is TRBJ1-3; no firm D call. There are 14 residues in the CDR3. Germline V gene sequence: CDR1 SGHTA, CDR2 FQGNSA. Trimming shortened V by 6 bases and J by 2 bases, and 11 bases separated the two germline ends. In DNA, the CDR3 is TGTGCCAGCAGTTCCGAGACGGCTGGAAACACCATATATTTT. Translating gives CASSSETAGNTIYF.

V usage is TRBV20-1 and J usage is TRBJ2-7; 12 bases are shared with TRBD2. Germline-derived CDR1 and CDR2 are DFQATT and SNEGSKA (reference sequence). The CDR3 is 14 residues long. With 0 bases clipped from V and 9 bases from J, the junction kept 6 bases outside the gene matches. The CDR3 here is CSARDTLAGGTQYF. The CDR3 bases are TGCAGTGCTAGAGATACACTAGCGGGAGGCACGCAGTACTTC.

This clonotype was found a few times. This chain links TRBV12-3 or TRBV12-4 with TRBJ1-5; a weak D match, TRBD1 (5 bases). The CDR3 has 14 residues. V was trimmed by 7 bases and J by 5 bases, leaving 15 bases between them. In nucleotides, the CDR3 is TGTGCCAGCACTCTGGGGGGAGGCGATCAGCCCCAGCATTTT. Its translation: CASTLGGGDQPQHF.

This clonotype has at least ten counts. The chain links TRBV7-2 to TRBJ1-4, with D tentatively TRBD1 (6 bases). Germline assignment: CDR1 SGHTA and CDR2 FQGNSA. The CDR3 runs to 15 residues. The V end was cut by 5 bases, the J end by 3 bases, with 13 bases between. The CDR3 nucleotides read TGTGCCAGCAGCCTGCAGACAGGTCCTAATGAAAAACTGTTTTTT. This codes for CASSLQTGPNEKLFF.

The chain employs TRBV15 and TRBJ2-1; 9 bases are shared with TRBD2. The CDR3 contains 17 residues. J gave up 8 bases and V 0 bases, and 11 bases lay outside the gene matches. In germline, CDR1 is LNHNV, CDR2 YYDKDF (reference sequence). In DNA form, the CDR3 reads TGTGCCACCAGCAGAGATCCCCGAGATAGCGGGGGCGATGAGCAGTTCTTC. Translating it yields CATSRDPRDSGGDEQFF.

V is TRBV15 and J is TRBJ1-3; no definite D call. Germline V gives CDR1 LNHNV, CDR2 YYDKDF (reference sequence). The CDR3 is 14 amino acids. With 3 bases removed from V and 2 bases from J, the gap between germline ends came to 8 bases. CDR3 residues: CATSSPGTGNTIYF. The CDR3 bases are TGTGCCACCAGCAGTCCGGGTACTGGAAACACCATATATTTT.

In this sample, this clonotype turned up a few times. The chain uses TRBV18 and TRBJ2-3, with 12 nucleotides matching TRBD2. The germline V gene encodes CDR1 KGHSH and CDR2 LQKENI. Trimming removed 4 bases from V and 4 bases from J; junction bases left unmatched: 3. The length of the CDR3 is 15 residues. The CDR3 region has the DNA TGTGCCAGCTCACGGACTAGCGGGATCTCAGATACGCAGTATTTT. This translates into CASSRTSGISDTQYF.

The chain employs TRBV7-2 and TRBJ2-1; possibly TRBD2 for D (5 bases). Trimming took 2 bases from V and 4 from J, leaving 15 bases between them. The CDR3 is made up of 16 amino acids. Germline CDR1 is SGHTA and CDR2 is FQGNSA. The CDR3 loop is CASSLFGSGTYNEQFF. The CDR3 DNA is TGTGCCAGCAGCTTATTTGGGTCGGGAACTTACAATGAGCAGTTCTTC. The full variable domain, rest sourced from reference TRBV7-2 and TRBJ2-1, is GAGVSQSPSNKVTEKGKDVELRCDPISGHTALYWYRQSLGQGLEFLIYFQGNSAPDKSGLPSDRFSAERTGGSVSTLTIQRTQQEDSAVYLCASSLFGSGTYNEQFFGPGTRLTVL.

The rearrangement links TRBV24-1 to TRBJ1-2, with D unresolved. Looked up from germline, CDR1 is KGHDR and CDR2 is SFDVKD. Trimming left V 4 bases short and J 7 bases short, with 12 bases between. The CDR3 covers 13 residues. CDR3 sequence (DNA): TGTGCCACCAGTGAACCGGTGACTCCTGGCTACACCTTC. Translated, it gives CATSEPVTPGYTF.

V gene TRBV10-3 combines with J gene TRBJ1-3, with D unclear. V gave up 2 bases and J gave up 2 bases, with 4 bases separating them. Germline-derived CDR1 and CDR2 are ENHRY and SYGVKD. This CDR3 has 13 amino acids. This CDR3 is CAISEGPGNTIYF. As DNA, the CDR3 is TGTGCCATCAGTGAGGGGCCTGGAAACACCATATATTTT.

This clonotype has at least ten counts. V usage is TRBV7-8 and J usage is TRBJ1-1; 7 bases match TRBD1. The CDR3 spans 12 residues. Trimming cost V 5 bases and J 6 bases; bases outside gene matches: 3. Germline V CDR1 and CDR2: SGHVS, FQNEAQ. Here the CDR3 reads CASSIGTAEAFF. For the CDR3, the DNA is TGTGCCAGCAGCATCGGGACAGCTGAAGCTTTCTTT.

This chain uses TRBV7-6 with TRBJ1-2; 7 positions match TRBD1. The germline gives CDR1 SGHVS, CDR2 FNYEAQ. The CDR3 extends over 17 amino acids. The V and J ends lost 6 bases and 4 bases, in that order; junction bases with no gene match: 17. The chain's CDR3 is CASRPKLDRAPGYGYTF. The CDR3 bases are TGTGCCAGCAGGCCAAAACTCGACAGGGCCCCAGGCTATGGCTACACCTTC.

Only a few counts were recorded for this clonotype. V usage is TRBV27 and J usage is TRBJ2-1, with a tentative D call TRBD1 (6 bases). V was pared by 1 base and J by 4 bases, with 8 bases between. The CDR3 is 14 residues long. Germline values: CDR1 MNHEY, CDR2 SMNVEV (reference sequence). Here the CDR3 DNA reads TGTGCCAGCAGTTTATGGACAGCATACAATGAGCAGTTCTTC. It specifies CASSLWTAYNEQFF.

V usage is TRBV28 and J usage is TRBJ2-7, with a possible D match to TRBD2 (7 bases). Germline-derived CDR1 and CDR2 are MDHEN and SYDVKM. This CDR3 spans 16 amino acids. V lost 2 bases and J 7 bases, leaving 21 bases between the germline ends. CDR3 sequence reads: CASSLVGPGGLREQYF. The CDR3 DNA reads as TGTGCCAGCAGTTTAGTGGGTCCGGGGGGCTTGAGGGAGCAGTACTTC. The full variable domain, in which reference TRBV28 and TRBJ2-7 provide the parts outside the CDR3, is DVKVTQSSRYLVKRTGEKVFLECVQDMDHENMFWYRQDPGLGLRLIYFSYDVKMKEKGDIPEGYSVSREKKERFSLILESASTNQTSMYLCASSLVGPGGLREQYFGPGTRLTVT.